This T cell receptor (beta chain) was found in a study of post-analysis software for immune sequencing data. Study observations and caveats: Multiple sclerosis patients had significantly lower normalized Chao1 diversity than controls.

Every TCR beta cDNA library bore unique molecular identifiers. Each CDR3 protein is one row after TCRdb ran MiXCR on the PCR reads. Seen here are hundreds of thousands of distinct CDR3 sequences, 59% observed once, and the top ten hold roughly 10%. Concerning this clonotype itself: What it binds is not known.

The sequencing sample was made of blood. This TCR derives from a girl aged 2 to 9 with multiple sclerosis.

Written as DNA, the CDR3 is TGTGCCAGCAGTCCGCAAGCGGGAAGCACAGATACGCAGTATTTT. This codes for CASSPQAGSTDTQYF. This chain links TRBV27 with TRBJ2-3; the match to TRBD2 covers 7 bases. The CDR3 is made up of 15 amino acids. Losses at the gene ends were 5 bases for V and 0 bases for J; bases not matched to a gene: 5. In germline, CDR1 is MNHEY, CDR2 SMNVEV (reference sequence).